This T cell receptor beta chain emerged from a study of shared clonotypes between healthy human individuals. Findings and caveats of the study: Generation of non-shared clonotypes was less probable than generation of clonotypes shared by all four donors. Sampling covered nothing but blood. Tissue TCR repertoires likely differ from those found in blood. Among a handful of donors, approximately 4.6% of naive CD4 clonotypes were found in common. Despite large depth, rarefaction showed incomplete sorted-subset sequencing.

As defined, naive CD8 cells were CD45RO-negative and positively selected for CCR7, with terminally differentiated effector memory CD45RA+ cells excluded. Data came from immunoSEQ multiplex PCR; TCRdb stores just in-frame clones and leaves some out. The sample lists about 2.2 million clones; about 94% were seen once. Trimming took off 0 bases at V and 9 bases at J, with 9 bases between the two ends. Per the germline V gene, CDR1 is SGHDN and CDR2 is FVKESK. CDR3 length: 13 residues. Notes on this clone: Its specificity is not known.

The chain uses TRBV14 and TRBJ2-1; no reliable D call. The clonotype was recovered from a man aged 18 to 29 in good health. Some clones in this sample may be carry-over from other donors' samples. Sample: naive CD8+ T cells from PBMCs. CDR3 nucleotide sequence: TGTGCCAGCAGCCAAGATATTCGACTTGAGCAGTTCTTC. It specifies CASSQDIRLEQFF.